A single sample gave rise to the 14 T cell receptor beta chains below, sequenced in a study of T cell repertoires and Cas9 in healthy adults. Assay: immunoSEQ multiplex PCR; the TCRdb copy retains only in-frame clones and omits some. The profile shows tens of thousands of clones, about 90% of them singletons. Source material: CD4+ effector T cells (CD127+, CD25-, CD137-, CD154-) from PBMCs; culture status not recorded. The receptors were gathered from a human donor in good health.

The chain employs TRBV6-5 and TRBJ1-5; D remains unclear. There are 13 residues in the CDR3. The germline CDR1 and CDR2 sequences are MNHEY and SVGAGI. The V and J ends lost 6 bases and 6 bases respectively, with 12 bases between them. DNA of the CDR3: TGTGCCAGCAGCCCAAGACCAATTCAGCCCCAGCATTTT. Amino acid sequence: CASSPRPIQPQHF.

A remark on this clone: The same CDR3 arises from other DNA sequences in this sample as well. The V and J genes are TRBV6-5 and TRBJ2-1, with D maybe TRBD2 (5 bases). Trimming left V 0 bases short and J 2 bases short, with 11 bases between. The length of the CDR3 is 16 residues. The germline gives CDR1 MNHEY, CDR2 SVGAGI. This chain's CDR3 is CASSYSNRGAYNEQFF. DNA for the CDR3: TGTGCCAGCAGTTACTCGAATCGGGGAGCCTACAATGAGCAGTTCTTC.

The chain is built from TRBV5-1 and TRBJ2-7; D tentatively reads TRBD1 or TRBD2 (5 bases each). The closer fit of TRBJ2-1 to the DNA end suggests the J call may be wrong. Germline loops: CDR1 SGHRS, CDR2 YFSETQ. CDR3 length equals 13 residues. CDR3 bases: TGCGCCAGCAGCTCCGGGGCGGACAATGAGCAGTTCTTC. Translated: CASSSGADNEQFF.

The chain carries TRBV2 and TRBJ2-1; 7 bases fit TRBD1. Germline CDR1 and CDR2: SNHLY and FYNNEI. V trimming: 6 bases; J trimming: 9 bases; junction bases outside the gene matches: 5. The CDR3 is 12 residues long. CDR3 coding DNA: TGTGCCAGCAGGGACGACAGGGCTGAGCAGTTCTTC. As protein: CASRDDRAEQFF.

Only one count was recorded for this clone. J is TRBJ1-4 and V is TRBV29-1; D remains ambiguous. Trimming removed 7 bases from V and 7 bases from J, with 16 bases in between. The CDR3 is 13 amino acids. The germline V gene encodes CDR1 SQVTM and CDR2 ANQGSEA. The CDR3 reads CSAYTPGGEKLFF. Written as DNA, the CDR3 is TGCAGCGCGTATACCCCGGGAGGTGAAAAACTGTTTTTT.

The genes are TRBV21-1 and TRBJ2-2; TRBD1, the table's D call, lacks a check against the DNA. TRBV21-1 is marked as a pseudogene. The CDR3 spans 18 residues. The CDR3 DNA reads TGTGCCAGCAGCTGCCGCCGGGACACCCACGCGAACACCGGGGAGCTGTTTTTT. Protein sequence: CASSCRRDTHANTGELFF.

The rearrangement joins TRBV18 to TRBJ2-1; tentatively, D is TRBD1 or TRBD2 (5 bases each). V lost 3 bases and J lost 10, with 13 bases in between. Germline-derived CDR1 and CDR2 are KGHSH and LQKENI. The CDR3 is 13 amino acids. CDR3 region: CASSPFRDGEQFF. Written as DNA, the CDR3 is TGTGCCAGCTCACCTTTCCGGGACGGGGAGCAGTTCTTC. The variable domain in full, with the rest retrieved from reference TRBV18 and TRBJ2-1, is NAGVMQNPRHLVRRRGQEARLRCSPMKGHSHVYWYRQLPEEGLKFMVYLQKENIIDESGMPKERFSAEFPKEGPSILRIQQVVRGDSAAYFCASSPFRDGEQFFGPGTRLTVL.

V gene TRBV19 combines with J gene TRBJ1-5; D ambiguous. V lost 6 bases and J lost 9, with 12 bases in between. This CDR3 comprises 12 residues. CDR1 is LNHDA, CDR2 SQIVND, per germline (reference sequence). The CDR3 region is CASRSQLGPQHF. The CDR3 bases are TGTGCCAGTAGATCTCAGCTGGGGCCCCAGCATTTT. The full variable domain, in which reference TRBV19 and TRBJ1-5 provide the parts outside the CDR3, is DGGITQSPKYLFRKEGQNVTLSCEQNLNHDAMYWYRQDPGQGLRLIYYSQIVNDFQKGDIAEGYSVSREKKESFPLTVTSAQKNPTAFYLCASRSQLGPQHFGDGTRLSIL.

The chain joins TRBV7-9 to TRBJ1-1; 7 positions match TRBD1. The CDR3 spans 18 residues. Losses at the gene ends were 7 bases for V and 3 bases for J; bases not matched to a gene: 20. Germline CDR1 reads SEHNR; CDR2 reads FQNEAQ (reference sequence). CDR3: CASTRGSGKGQSHTEAFF. The CDR3 DNA follows: TGTGCCAGCACCCGTGGGAGCGGTAAGGGACAGAGCCACACTGAAGCTTTCTTT.

CDR3 in DNA: TGTGCCACCAGCAGAGTCCCTTCCAGCGGGAGAAACACCGGGGAGCTGTTTTTT. It specifies CATSRVPSSGRNTGELFF. V is TRBV15 and J is TRBJ2-2, with 8 bases aligning to TRBD2. Germline V gives CDR1 LNHNV, CDR2 YYDKDF (reference sequence). The CDR3 runs to 18 residues. The V and J ends lost 1 base and 2 bases, in that order; junction bases with no gene match: 9. Full variable domain (outside the CDR3, taken from reference TRBV15 and TRBJ2-2): DAMVIQNPRYQVTQFGKPVTLSCSQTLNHNVMYWYQQKSSQAPKLLFHYYDKDFNNEADTPDNFQSRRPNTSFCFLDIRSPGLGDTAMYLCATSRVPSSGRNTGELFFGEGSRLTVL.

This clone was recorded once. V gene TRBV19 combines with J gene TRBJ2-1, with D maybe TRBD1 (6 bases). Germline V gene lookup returns CDR1 LNHDA and CDR2 SQIVND (reference sequence). The V end was cut by 1 base, the J end by 4 bases, with 20 bases between. This CDR3 region has 18 residues. The CDR3 spells CASSIGLRASGAYNEQFF. The CDR3 DNA follows: TGTGCCAGTAGTATAGGATTACGGGCGTCAGGGGCTTACAATGAGCAGTTCTTC.

The rearrangement joins TRBV5-4 to TRBJ1-4; D remains ambiguous. V was shortened by 5 bases and J by 4 bases, with 12 bases between the two germline ends. CDR3 length equals 14 residues. Germline V gene data show CDR1 as SGHNT and CDR2 as YYREEE (reference sequence). CDR3 protein: CASSSGQRNEKLFF. CDR3 sequence (DNA): TGTGCCAGCAGTTCCGGGCAGCGTAATGAAAAACTGTTTTTT.

V and J are TRBV6-5 and TRBJ2-1; perhaps TRBD2 as D (6 bases). The germline CDR1 and CDR2 sequences are MNHEY and SVGAGI. The V end lost 2 bases, the J end lost 8 bases, and 19 bases lay between the germline ends. The CDR3 consists of 16 residues. As DNA, the CDR3 is TGTGCCAGCAGTTACGGTGCGGGAACGGGGGTCGATGAGCAGTTCTTC. Translated, it gives CASSYGAGTGVDEQFF.

The V call is TRBV11-2, the J call TRBJ2-7, with D possibly being TRBD2 (5 bases). Germline loops: CDR1 SGHAT, CDR2 FQNNGV. Trimming took off 1 base at V and 2 bases at J, with 9 bases between the two ends. CDR3 size: 14 residues. CDR3 DNA: TGTGCCAGCAGCTTAGCTCGGGGAGCCTACGAGCAGTACGTC. Translated: CASSLARGAYEQYV.